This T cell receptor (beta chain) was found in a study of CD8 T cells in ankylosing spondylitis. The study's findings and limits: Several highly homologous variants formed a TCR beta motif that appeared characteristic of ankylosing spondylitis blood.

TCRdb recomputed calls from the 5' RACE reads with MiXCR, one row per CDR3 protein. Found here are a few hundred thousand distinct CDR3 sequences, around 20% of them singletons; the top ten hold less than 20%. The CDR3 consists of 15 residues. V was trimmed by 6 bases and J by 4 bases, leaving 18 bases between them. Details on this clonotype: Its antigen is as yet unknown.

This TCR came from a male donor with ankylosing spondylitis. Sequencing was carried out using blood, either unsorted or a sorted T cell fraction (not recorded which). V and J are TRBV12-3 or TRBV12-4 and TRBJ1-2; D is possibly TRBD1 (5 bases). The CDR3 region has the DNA TGTGCCAGCAGGCCAACCTCGTCGGGGGGCTATGGCTACACCTTC. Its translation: CASRPTSSGGYGYTF.